What follows describes a single T cell receptor beta chain. V was pared by 5 bases and J by 0 bases, with 9 bases of the junction left unmatched. The CDR3 is 16 amino acids. These data are taken from a study of Graves' ophthalmopathy and Graves' hyperthyroidism. RNA transcripts yielded amplified TCR beta CDR3 regions. An opening RT-PCR round employed HTBI primers and preceded a second-round multiplex PCR. TCRdb reprocessed the multiplex PCR reads with MiXCR, giving one entry per CDR3 protein. The repertoire consists of about 1.1 million distinct CDR3 sequences, with about two fifths occurring once and the leading ten covering around 10%.

The sequence was collected from an adult man with Graves' hyperthyroidism. Sequencing input: peripheral blood or thyroid tissue (not recorded which). The V and J genes are TRBV12-3 or TRBV12-4 and TRBJ2-5, with 7 nucleotides matching TRBD1. CDR3 coding DNA: TGTGCCAGCAGTGACGACAGGGTACCTGACCAAGAGACCCAGTACTTC. As protein: CASSDDRVPDQETQYF.